This record looks at one T cell receptor beta chain sequence and its context. This record belongs to a study of control samples from healthy donors and cancer patients. Sequenced by immunoSEQ multiplex PCR; TCRdb stores in-frame clones only, minus some. The sample holds about 130,000 clones; 85% to 95% are singletons and the top ten take 12% to 15%. The clonotype comes from a man in his 60s with colorectal cancer. The sample was PBMCs.

CDR3: CASSTELYEQYF. DNA for the CDR3: TGTGCCAGTTCTACAGAGCTCTACGAGCAGTACTTC. V and J are TRBV6-5 and TRBJ2-7, with D unclear. The V gene lost 9 bases and the J gene lost 3 bases, with 12 bases spanning the gap. This CDR3 is 12 amino acids long. Germline CDR1 reads MNHEY; CDR2 reads SVGAGI.